This T cell receptor (beta chain) was identified during a study of cytomegalovirus exposure and HLA in healthy donors. General observations from the study: Most CMV-associated TCR beta chains appeared HLA-restricted in a later analysis.

PCR employed 60 Vbeta and 13 Jbeta primers. TCRdb keeps only in-frame clones here, not all; method: immunoSEQ multiplex PCR. The sample lists around 170,000 clones, roughly four fifths seen once, with roughly 1.4% in the top ten. To note about this clone: Its antigen is not known.

Germline V CDR1 and CDR2: LNHDA, SQIVND (reference sequence). The CDR3 runs to 15 residues. J gave up 5 bases and V 6 bases, and 10 bases lay outside the gene matches. The clonotype originates from a man aged 40-49 years in good health and CMV-seronegative. The gene calls are TRBV19 and TRBJ2-5; TRBD1 agrees at 9 bases. The sequenced sample was PBMCs. CDR3 sequence: CASSHTGGLGETQYF. The CDR3 DNA follows: TGTGCCAGTAGCCATACAGGGGGCCTGGGTGAGACCCAGTACTTC.